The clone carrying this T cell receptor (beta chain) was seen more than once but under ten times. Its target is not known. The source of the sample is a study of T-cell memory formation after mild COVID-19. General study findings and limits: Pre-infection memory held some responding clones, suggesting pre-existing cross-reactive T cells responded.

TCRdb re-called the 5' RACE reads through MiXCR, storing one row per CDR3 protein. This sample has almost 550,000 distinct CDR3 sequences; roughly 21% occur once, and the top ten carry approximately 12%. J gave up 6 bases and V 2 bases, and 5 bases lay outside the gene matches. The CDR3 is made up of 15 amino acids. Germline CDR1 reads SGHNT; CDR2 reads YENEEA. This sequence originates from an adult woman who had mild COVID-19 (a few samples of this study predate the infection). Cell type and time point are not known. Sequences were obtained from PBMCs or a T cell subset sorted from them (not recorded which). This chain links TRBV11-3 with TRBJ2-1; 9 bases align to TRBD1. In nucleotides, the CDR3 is TGTGCCAGCAGCTTATGGGACAGGGAAGGCAATGAGCAGTTCTTC. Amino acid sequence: CASSLWDREGNEQFF.